The text below deals with one TCR beta chain. Many counts were recorded for this clonotype. Its antigen remains unidentified. One base away there is no much larger clone; base qualities are not given. The data belong to a study of T cells in Graves' hyperthyroidism and ophthalmopathy (dated by TCRdb to about 2019). Background on the whole study: To identify distinguishing TCR V-J signatures, a discovery cohort of roughly 100 patients was used, comprising fewer than 45 with Graves' ophthalmopathy and about 59 with stable Graves' hyperthyroidism. Prospective prediction of ophthalmopathy was tested in an independent validation cohort of fewer than 20 hyperthyroidism patients and 15 to 17 patients who later progressed to ophthalmopathy. For training and testing, the roughly 97 patients in the discovery cohort were randomly divided in a 7:3 ratio. In more than five Graves' hyperthyroidism patients, the study also compared T-cell repertoires from thyroid tissue with T-cell repertoires from blood. After blood sampling, hyperthyroidism patients were treated with methimazole at a starting dose of 30 mg daily, and ophthalmopathy patients were treated with high-dose intravenous methylprednisolone. The paper describes TCR Vbeta CDR3 sequencing of 135 peripheral blood samples, made up of under 50 ophthalmopathy patients, 70 to 75 hyperthyroidism patients and about 17 progressor patients. The investigation overall reported the following: A 13 V-J signature model separated ophthalmopathy from stable hyperthyroidism, with roughly 88% sensitivity and roughly 81% specificity in cross-validation and 80%/75% in testing. Sample size was not statistically predetermined, and blinding of investigators to group allocation was not performed. In validation, the model predicted progression to ophthalmopathy with around 71% sensitivity and roughly 75% specificity, a median of 6.5 months before onset. Most expanded thyroid clonotypes (frequency above 0.001) were also detected in blood, a finding suggesting that blood repertoires may reflect thyroid immune responses.

Graves' hyperthyroidism was defined as stable when no progression to ophthalmopathy occurred over 18 months of follow-up. Hyperthyroidism patients were newly diagnosed, with disease duration under 2 months, and aged 18 to 65 years. Any patient with an uncontrolled infection, another autoimmune disease, pregnancy or lactation was excluded. Diagnoses relied on clinical symptoms, serum thyroxine and TRAb, thyroid ultrasound and orbital computed tomography. Total RNA was extracted using Trizol reagent, and RNA quality was assessed on an Agilent 2100 Bioanalyzer. TCR beta CDR3 regions were amplified from RNA transcripts. The TCR CDR3 was subjected to a first round of RT-PCR using the HTBI primer set and the Qiagen OneStep RT-PCR kit. The libraries were constructed in a second round of multiplex PCR and then size-selected and purified. The libraries were sequenced on an Illumina HiSeq2000 using paired-end 100 bp reads. The original pipeline was this. SOAPnuke was used to process the raw data, throwing out any read that contained adapters or uncalled bases, had a mean Phred below 15, or lacked an exact constant-primer or identifier match. COPE v1.2.5 was used to merge the high-quality paired reads, and each unique nucleotide sequence was defined as a clonotype. MiTCR v1.1 was used to align clonotypes to the IMGT TRBV, TRBD and TRBJ reference segments. The analysis included only V-J combinations with a frequency above 0.0001, which together covered 99% to 99.2% of the repertoires. The TCS score was defined as F50 (clonal expansion) divided by E x V (chaos), with BLOSUM62-based TCRdist calculated between CDR3 peptides within each V-J. Welch's t-statistics and random forest reduced just over 500 V-J features to 13, which were used in a naive Bayes classifier (R e1071). TCRdb handled the public reads itself, with Q25 trimming in fastp and clone calling in MiXCR, and kept productive beta chains. Each record represents a unique CDR3 protein, reported with the most common genes and DNA among its rows. These V and J calls are TCRdb output, not the study's own analysis. This sample lists approximately 590,000 distinct CDR3 sequences; roughly 50% were detected once. The ten largest account for about 8.2% of the sample.

The CDR3 contains 14 residues, cysteine and phenylalanine counted. The CDR3 DNA has 42 bases and is translated from base 1. From a lookup of the germline V gene, CDR1 and CDR2 are SQVTM and ANQGSEA. Trimming removed 4 bases from V and 3 bases from J, leaving 15 bases between the germline ends. The source is a woman aged 18 to 35 with Graves' hyperthyroidism. Donor details come from another sample of the same person, matched by shared clones. Sequenced input: peripheral blood or thyroid tissue (not recorded which). Recombination linked TRBV29-1 to TRBJ1-1; a confident D gene designation cannot be given. The CDR3 corresponds to CSVGAPWRDTEAFF. Here is the DNA: TGCAGCGTTGGAGCGCCGTGGAGGGACACTGAAGCTTTCTTT.